This T cell receptor (beta chain) was observed in a study of CD8 T cells in Susac syndrome. Deletions cut 2 bases from V and 7 bases from J, with 14 bases between. The CDR3 loop spans 14 amino acids. Random hexamers served to reverse transcribe roughly 0.45 to 1 ug RNA. TCRdb processed the immunoSEQ multiplex PCR reads anew with MiXCR; each CDR3 protein has one entry. The sample consists of just over 150,000 distinct CDR3 sequences, around 95% of them appearing once. V is TRBV12-3 or TRBV12-4 and J is TRBJ1-2; D is perhaps TRBD1 (5 bases). The sequence was obtained from a human donor with Susac syndrome. The sequencing sample was made of CD4+ T cells from PBMCs. Here the CDR3 DNA reads TGTGCCAGCAGTTTAAAACAGGTCGCACGTGGCTACACCTTC. This sequence encodes CASSLKQVARGYTF.